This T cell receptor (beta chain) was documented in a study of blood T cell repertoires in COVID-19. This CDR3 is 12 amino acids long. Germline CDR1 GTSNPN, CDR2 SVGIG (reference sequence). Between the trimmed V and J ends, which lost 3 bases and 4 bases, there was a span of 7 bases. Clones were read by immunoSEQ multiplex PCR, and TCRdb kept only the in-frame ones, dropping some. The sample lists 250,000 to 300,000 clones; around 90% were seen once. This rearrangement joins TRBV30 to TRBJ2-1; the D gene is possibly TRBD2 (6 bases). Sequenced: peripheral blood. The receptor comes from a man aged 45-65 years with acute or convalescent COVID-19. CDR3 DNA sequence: TGTGCCTGGAGCGGGGGTTACAATGAGCAGTTCTTC. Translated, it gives CAWSGGYNEQFF.